The subject of this entry is one TCR beta chain. This clone came up once. Its antigen is unknown. Within one base of it there is no much larger clone, and no base qualities were kept. The entry originates in a study of blood T cell repertoires in COVID-19 (dated by TCRdb to 2018 to 2021). With respect to the entire study: Samples from collaborators originated in the United States, Italy and Spain and spanned both the acute and convalescent phases of COVID-19. The prospective study material was composed of cDNA or gDNA derived from T cells, B-cell-depleted T cells, or PBMCs. The samples were drawn from two sources: the first 160 participants of the ongoing ImmuneRACE study, and 1,000 to 1,500 subjects contributed by 6 global collaborators. The dataset comprised deeply sampled blood TCRbeta repertoires from subjects exposed to, actively infected with, or recovered from COVID-19. The repertoires were released in a freely available public database meant as a resource for research on the immune response to SARS-CoV-2. Where available, HLA class I and class II types were taken from metadata supplied by the sample provider and were not determined by assay-based typing. Nearly every sample came with metadata listing a de-identified subject ID, COVID-19 status, age in years and sex.

The immunoSEQ Assay, a bias-controlled multiplex PCR, was used to amplify TCRbeta CDR3 regions from genomic DNA. Under the source paper's analysis protocol: The number of nucleated cells in each sample was estimated from the amplification of reference gene primers within the assay. To quantify the absolute abundance of each unique TCRbeta CDR3 rearrangement, sequence reads were collapsed and filtered. For each sample, productive Simpson clonality was calculated as the square root of Simpson's diversity index over productive rearrangements. TCRdb holds this immuneACCESS table with in-frame rearrangements only. Some clones are missing; in checked studies, unresolved V genes explain under half, and the rest has no known cause. That table supplies the V and J calls and clone size; D and trimming were determined from the DNA. This sample holds 250,000 to 300,000 clones; roughly 85% were observed only once. The ten largest clones capture around 5.5% of the sample.

The CDR3 runs 15 residues from the cysteine to the phenylalanine. Only CDR3 DNA remains: 45 bases, in frame from the first base. In the germline V gene, CDR1 corresponds to ENHRY and CDR2 to SYGVKD. V is pruned by 2 bases and J by 6 bases, leaving 10 bases of the junction without a gene match. Collaborating institutions collected whole blood in K2EDTA tubes following their own protocols. Collaborator samples were shipped for TCRbeta analysis as frozen whole blood, isolated PBMCs, or DNA extracted from either sample type. Findings and caveats that apply to the study as a whole: How much clinical and demographic metadata was included differed by source and by participant, and the metadata was provided uncurated.

The chain couples TRBV10-3 to TRBJ2-7; TRBD1 agrees with 7 junctional bases. The sample was peripheral blood. The sequence was collected from a man aged 45-60 years with active or convalescent COVID-19. The CDR3 protein: CAISETRQGRVEQYF. The nucleotide sequence is TGTGCCATCAGTGAGACCAGACAGGGTCGGGTCGAGCAGTACTTC.